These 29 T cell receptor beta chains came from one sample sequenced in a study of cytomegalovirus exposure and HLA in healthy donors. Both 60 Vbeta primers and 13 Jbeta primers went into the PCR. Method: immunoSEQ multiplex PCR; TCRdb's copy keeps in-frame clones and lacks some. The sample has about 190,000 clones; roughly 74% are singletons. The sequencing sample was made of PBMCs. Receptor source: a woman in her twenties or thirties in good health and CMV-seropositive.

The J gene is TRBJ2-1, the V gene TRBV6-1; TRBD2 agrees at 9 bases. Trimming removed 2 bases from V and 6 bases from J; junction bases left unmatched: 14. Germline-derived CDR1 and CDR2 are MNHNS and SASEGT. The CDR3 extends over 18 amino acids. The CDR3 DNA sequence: TGTGCCAGCAGTGAAAGAGATTTTAGCGGGAGTGGTTCCAATGAGCAGTTCTTC. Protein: CASSERDFSGSGSNEQFF.

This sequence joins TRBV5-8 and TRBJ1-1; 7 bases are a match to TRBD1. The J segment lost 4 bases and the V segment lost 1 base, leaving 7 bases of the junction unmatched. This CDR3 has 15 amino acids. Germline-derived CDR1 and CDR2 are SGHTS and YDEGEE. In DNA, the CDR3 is TGTGCCAGCAGCTTGATCCTTGACAGGGTCACTGAAGCTTTCTTT. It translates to CASSLILDRVTEAFF. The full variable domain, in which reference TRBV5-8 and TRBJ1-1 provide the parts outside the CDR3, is EAGVTQSPTHLIKTRGQQATLRCSPISGHTSVYWYQQALGLGLQFLLWYDEGEERNRGNFPPRFSGRQFPNYSSELNVNALELEDSALYLCASSLILDRVTEAFFGQGTRLTVV.

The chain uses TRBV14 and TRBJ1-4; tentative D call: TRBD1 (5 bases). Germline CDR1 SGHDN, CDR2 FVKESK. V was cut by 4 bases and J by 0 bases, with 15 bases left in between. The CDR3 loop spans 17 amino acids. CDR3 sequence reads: CASSLGWTLTTNEKLFF. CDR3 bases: TGTGCCAGCAGCCTCGGTTGGACACTCACAACTAATGAAAAACTGTTTTTT.

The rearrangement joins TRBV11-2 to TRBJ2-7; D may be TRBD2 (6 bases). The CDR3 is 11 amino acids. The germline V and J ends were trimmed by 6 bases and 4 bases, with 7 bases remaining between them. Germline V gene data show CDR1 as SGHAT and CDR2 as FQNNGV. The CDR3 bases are TGTGCCAGCAGTCGGGGGTACGAGCAGTACTTC. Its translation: CASSRGYEQYF.

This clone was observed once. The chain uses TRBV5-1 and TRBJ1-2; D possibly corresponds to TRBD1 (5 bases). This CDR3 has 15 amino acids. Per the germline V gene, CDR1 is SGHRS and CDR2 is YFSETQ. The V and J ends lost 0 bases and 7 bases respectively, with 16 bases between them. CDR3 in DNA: TGCGCCAGCAGCTTGGATGTGACCCACCAGGGTGGCTACACCTTC. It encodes CASSLDVTHQGGYTF.

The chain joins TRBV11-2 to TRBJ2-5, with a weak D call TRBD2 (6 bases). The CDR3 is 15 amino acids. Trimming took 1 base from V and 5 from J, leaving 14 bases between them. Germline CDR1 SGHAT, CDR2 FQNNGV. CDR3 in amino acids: CASSLGVEGGETQYF. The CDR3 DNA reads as TGTGCCAGCAGCTTAGGGGTTGAGGGAGGTGAGACCCAGTACTTC. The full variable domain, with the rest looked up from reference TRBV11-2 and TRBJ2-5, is EAGVAQSPRYKIIEKRQSVAFWCNPISGHATLYWYQQILGQGPKLLIQFQNNGVVDDSQLPKDRFSAERLKGVDSTLKIQPAKLEDSAVYLCASSLGVEGGETQYFGPGTRLLVL.

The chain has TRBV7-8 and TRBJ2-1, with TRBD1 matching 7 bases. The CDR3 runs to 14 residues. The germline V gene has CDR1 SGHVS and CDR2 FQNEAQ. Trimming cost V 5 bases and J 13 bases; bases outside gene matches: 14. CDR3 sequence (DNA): TGTGCCAGCAGCCCGGGACAGTTACCCCATCCTCAGTTCTTC. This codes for CASSPGQLPHPQFF. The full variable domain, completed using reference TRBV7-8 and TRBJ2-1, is GAGVSQSPRYKVAKRGQDVALRCDPISGHVSLFWYQQALGQGPEFLTYFQNEAQLDKSGLPSDRFFAERPEGSVSTLKIQRTQQEDSAVYLCASSPGQLPHPQFFGPGTRLTVL.

The CDR3 DNA reads as TGTGCCAGCTCACGCGGGACAGGGGACCGCTCCTACAATGAGCAGTTCTTC. It encodes CASSRGTGDRSYNEQFF. The chain combines TRBV18 with TRBJ2-1, with 10 positions matching TRBD1. Looked up from germline, CDR1 is KGHSH and CDR2 is LQKENI. The length of the CDR3 is 17 residues. Trimming cost V 4 bases and J 0 bases; bases outside gene matches: 6.

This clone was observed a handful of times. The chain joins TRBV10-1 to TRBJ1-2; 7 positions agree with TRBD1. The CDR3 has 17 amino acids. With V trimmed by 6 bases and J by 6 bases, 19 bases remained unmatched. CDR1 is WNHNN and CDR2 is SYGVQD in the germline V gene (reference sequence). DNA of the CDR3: TGCGCCAGCAGCAGGACAGGACGACATCTCGGGGTGAATGGCTACACCTTC. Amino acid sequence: CASSRTGRHLGVNGYTF.

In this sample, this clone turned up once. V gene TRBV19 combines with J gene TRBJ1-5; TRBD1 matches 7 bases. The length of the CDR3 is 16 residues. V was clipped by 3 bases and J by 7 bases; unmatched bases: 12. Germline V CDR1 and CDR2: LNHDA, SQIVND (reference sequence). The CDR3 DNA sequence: TGTGCCAGTAGTATGGGGGGACGACAGGGAGGACAGCCCCAGCATTTT. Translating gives CASSMGGRQGGQPQHF.

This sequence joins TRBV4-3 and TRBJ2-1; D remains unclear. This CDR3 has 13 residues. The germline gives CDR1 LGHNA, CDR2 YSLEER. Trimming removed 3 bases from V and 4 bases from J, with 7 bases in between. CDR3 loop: CASSQTPYNEQFF. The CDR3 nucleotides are TGCGCCAGCAGCCAGACACCGTACAATGAGCAGTTCTTC.

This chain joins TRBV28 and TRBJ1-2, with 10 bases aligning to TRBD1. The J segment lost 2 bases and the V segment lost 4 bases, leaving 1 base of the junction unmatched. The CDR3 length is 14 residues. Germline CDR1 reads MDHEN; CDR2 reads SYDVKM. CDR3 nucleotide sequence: TGTGCCAGCAGTTCGGGACAGGGGAACTATGGCTACACCTTC. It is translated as CASSSGQGNYGYTF.

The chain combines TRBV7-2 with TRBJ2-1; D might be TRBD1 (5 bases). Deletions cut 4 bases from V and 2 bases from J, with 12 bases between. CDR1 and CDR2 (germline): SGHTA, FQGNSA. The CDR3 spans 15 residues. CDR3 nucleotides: TGTGCCAGCAGCTCCGGACACCCCCCCTACAATGAGCAGTTCTTC. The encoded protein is CASSSGHPPYNEQFF.

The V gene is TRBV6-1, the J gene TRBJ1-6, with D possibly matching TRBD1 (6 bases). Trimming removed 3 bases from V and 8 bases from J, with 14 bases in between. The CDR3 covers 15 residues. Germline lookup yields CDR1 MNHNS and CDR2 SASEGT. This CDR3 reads CASSDLTGDYSPLHF. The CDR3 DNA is TGTGCCAGCAGTGACCTGACAGGTGATTATTCACCCCTCCACTTT.

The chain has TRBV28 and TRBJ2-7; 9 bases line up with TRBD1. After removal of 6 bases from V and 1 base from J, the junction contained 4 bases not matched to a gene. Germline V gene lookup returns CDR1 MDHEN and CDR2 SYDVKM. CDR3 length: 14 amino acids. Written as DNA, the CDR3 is TGTGCCAGCAGAAGGACAGGGGATTCCTACGAGCAGTACTTC. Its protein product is CASRRTGDSYEQYF.

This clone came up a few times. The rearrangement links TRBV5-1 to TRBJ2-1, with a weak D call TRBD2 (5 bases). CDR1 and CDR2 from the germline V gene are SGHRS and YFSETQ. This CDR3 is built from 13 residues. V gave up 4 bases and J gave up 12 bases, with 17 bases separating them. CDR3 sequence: CASSPVRDAGQFF. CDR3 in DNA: TGCGCCAGCAGCCCCGTTAGAGACGCGGGGCAGTTCTTC.

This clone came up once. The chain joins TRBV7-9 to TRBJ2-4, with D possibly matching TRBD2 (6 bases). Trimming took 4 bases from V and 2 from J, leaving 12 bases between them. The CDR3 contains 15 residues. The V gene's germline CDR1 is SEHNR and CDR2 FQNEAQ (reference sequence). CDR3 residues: CASSSGGWTKNIQYF. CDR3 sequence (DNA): TGTGCCAGCAGCTCAGGAGGGTGGACCAAAAACATTCAGTACTTC.

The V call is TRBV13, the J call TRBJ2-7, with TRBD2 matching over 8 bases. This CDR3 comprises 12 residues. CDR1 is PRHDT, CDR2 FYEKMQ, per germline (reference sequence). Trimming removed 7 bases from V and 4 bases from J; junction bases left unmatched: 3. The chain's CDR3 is CASTGGTYEQYF. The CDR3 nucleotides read TGTGCCAGCACGGGGGGGACATACGAGCAGTACTTC. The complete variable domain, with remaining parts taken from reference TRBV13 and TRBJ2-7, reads AAGVIQSPRHLIKEKRETATLKCYPIPRHDTVYWYQQGPGQDPQFLISFYEKMQSDKGSIPDRFSAQQFSDYHSELNMSSLELGDSALYFCASTGGTYEQYFGPGTRLTVT.

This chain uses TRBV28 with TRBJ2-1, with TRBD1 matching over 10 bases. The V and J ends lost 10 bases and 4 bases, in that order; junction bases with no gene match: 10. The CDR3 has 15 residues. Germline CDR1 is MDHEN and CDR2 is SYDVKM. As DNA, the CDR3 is TGTGCCACCATCTCCGGGACAGGGGTATACAATGAGCAGTTCTTC. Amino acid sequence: CATISGTGVYNEQFF.

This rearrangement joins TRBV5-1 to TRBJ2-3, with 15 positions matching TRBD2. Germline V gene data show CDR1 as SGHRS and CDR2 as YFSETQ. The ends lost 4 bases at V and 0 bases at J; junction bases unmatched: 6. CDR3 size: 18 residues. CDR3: CASSPGLAGGTSTDTQYF. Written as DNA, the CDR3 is TGCGCCAGCAGCCCGGGACTAGCGGGGGGTACTAGCACAGATACGCAGTATTTT.

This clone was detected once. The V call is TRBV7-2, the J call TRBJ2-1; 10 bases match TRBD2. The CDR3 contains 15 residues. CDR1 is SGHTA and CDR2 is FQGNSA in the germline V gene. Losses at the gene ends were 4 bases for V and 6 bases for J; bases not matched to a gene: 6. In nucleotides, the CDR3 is TGTGCCAGCAGCTCCGAGCGGGGGGGCGGCAATGAGCAGTTCTTC. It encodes CASSSERGGGNEQFF.

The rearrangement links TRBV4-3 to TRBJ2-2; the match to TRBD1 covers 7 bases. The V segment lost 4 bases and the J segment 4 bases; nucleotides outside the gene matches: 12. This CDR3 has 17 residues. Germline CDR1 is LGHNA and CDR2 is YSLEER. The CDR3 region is CASSRDRASLGTGELFF. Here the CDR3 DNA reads TGCGCCAGCAGCCGCGACAGGGCGTCCCTAGGCACCGGGGAGCTGTTTTTT.

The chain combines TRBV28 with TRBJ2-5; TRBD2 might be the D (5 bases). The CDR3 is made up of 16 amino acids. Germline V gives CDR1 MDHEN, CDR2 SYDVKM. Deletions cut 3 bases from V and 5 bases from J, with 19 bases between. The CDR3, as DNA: TGTGCCAGCAGTTTCCTCGGCACCACAAGGAGGGAGACCCAGTACTTC. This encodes CASSFLGTTRRETQYF.

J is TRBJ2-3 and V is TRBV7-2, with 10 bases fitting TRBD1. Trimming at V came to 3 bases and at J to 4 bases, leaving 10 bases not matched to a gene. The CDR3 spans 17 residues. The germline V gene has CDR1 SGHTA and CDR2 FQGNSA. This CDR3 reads CASSFRDRGSGADTQYF. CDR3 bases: TGTGCCAGCAGCTTCCGGGACAGGGGTTCGGGGGCAGATACGCAGTATTTT. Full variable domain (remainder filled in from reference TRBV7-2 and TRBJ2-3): GAGVSQSPSNKVTEKGKDVELRCDPISGHTALYWYRQSLGQGLEFLIYFQGNSAPDKSGLPSDRFSAERTGGSVSTLTIQRTQQEDSAVYLCASSFRDRGSGADTQYFGPGTRLTVL.

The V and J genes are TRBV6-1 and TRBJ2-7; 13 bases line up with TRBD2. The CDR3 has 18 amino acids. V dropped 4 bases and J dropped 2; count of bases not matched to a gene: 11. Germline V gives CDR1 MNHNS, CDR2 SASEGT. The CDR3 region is CASSANLGLAGNPYEQYF. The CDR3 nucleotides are TGTGCCAGCAGTGCCAATCTGGGACTAGCGGGAAATCCCTACGAGCAGTACTTC.

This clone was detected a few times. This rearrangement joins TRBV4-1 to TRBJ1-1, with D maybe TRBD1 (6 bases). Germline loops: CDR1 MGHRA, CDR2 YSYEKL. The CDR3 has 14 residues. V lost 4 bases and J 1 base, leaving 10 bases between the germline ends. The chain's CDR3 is CASSRLTGNTEAFF. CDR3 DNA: TGCGCCAGCAGCCGCTTGACAGGGAACACTGAAGCTTTCTTT.

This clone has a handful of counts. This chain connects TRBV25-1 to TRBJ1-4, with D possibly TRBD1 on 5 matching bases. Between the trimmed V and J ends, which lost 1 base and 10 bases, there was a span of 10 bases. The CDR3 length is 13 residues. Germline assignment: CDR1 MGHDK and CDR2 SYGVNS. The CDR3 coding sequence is TGTGCCAGCAGTGAATGGGGCGATGCAAAACTGTTTTTT. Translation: CASSEWGDAKLFF.

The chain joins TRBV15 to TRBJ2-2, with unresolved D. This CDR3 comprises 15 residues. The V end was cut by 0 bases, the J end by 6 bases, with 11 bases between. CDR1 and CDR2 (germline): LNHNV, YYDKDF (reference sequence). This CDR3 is CATSRDGSRAGELFF. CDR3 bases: TGTGCCACCAGCAGAGATGGCAGCCGGGCCGGGGAGCTGTTTTTT. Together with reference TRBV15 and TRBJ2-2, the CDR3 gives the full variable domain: DAMVIQNPRYQVTQFGKPVTLSCSQTLNHNVMYWYQQKSSQAPKLLFHYYDKDFNNEADTPDNFQSRRPNTSFCFLDIRSPGLGDTAMYLCATSRDGSRAGELFFGEGSRLTVL.

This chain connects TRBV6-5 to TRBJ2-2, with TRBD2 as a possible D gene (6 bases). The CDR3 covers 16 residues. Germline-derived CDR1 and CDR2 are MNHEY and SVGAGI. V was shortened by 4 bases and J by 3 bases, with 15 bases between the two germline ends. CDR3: CASSSSRGRYTGELFF. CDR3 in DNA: TGTGCCAGCAGTTCCTCCCGGGGGAGGTACACCGGGGAGCTGTTTTTT.